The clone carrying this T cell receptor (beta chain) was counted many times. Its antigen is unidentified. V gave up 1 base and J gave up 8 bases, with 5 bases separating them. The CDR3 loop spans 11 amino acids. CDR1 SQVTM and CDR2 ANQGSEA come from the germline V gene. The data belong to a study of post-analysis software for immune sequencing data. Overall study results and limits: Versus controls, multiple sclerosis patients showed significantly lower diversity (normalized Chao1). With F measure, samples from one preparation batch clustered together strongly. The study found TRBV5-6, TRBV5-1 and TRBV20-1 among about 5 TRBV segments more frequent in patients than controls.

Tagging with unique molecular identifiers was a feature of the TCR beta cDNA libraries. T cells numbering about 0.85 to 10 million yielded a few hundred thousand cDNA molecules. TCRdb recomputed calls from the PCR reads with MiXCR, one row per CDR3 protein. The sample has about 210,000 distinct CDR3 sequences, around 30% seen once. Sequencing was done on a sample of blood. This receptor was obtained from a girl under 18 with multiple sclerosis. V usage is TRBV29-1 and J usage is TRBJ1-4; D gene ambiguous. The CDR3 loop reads CSVEGGEKLFF. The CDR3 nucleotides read TGCAGCGTTGAAGGAGGGGAAAAACTGTTTTTT. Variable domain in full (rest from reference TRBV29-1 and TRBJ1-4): SAVISQKPSRDICQRGTSLTIQCQVDSQVTMMFWYRQQPGQSLTLIATANQGSEATYESGFVIDKFPISRPNLTFSTLTVSNMSPEDSSIYLCSVEGGEKLFFGSGTQLSVL.